What follows are 30 T cell receptor beta chains derived from one specimen sequenced in a study of metastatic and nonmetastatic thyroid tumors. Each patient came to thyroid surgery without any prior treatment (of any kind). TCRdb re-clonotyped the PCR reads through MiXCR. The profile shows roughly 16,000 clones, 15% to 18% of them singletons. The sequenced material came from blood. These TCRs come from a female donor with papillary thyroid cancer or a benign thyroid nodule (not recorded which). Some clones in this sample may be carry-over from other donors' samples.

This clone occurred a few times. A much larger clone is a single base away; this may be a read error. The chain carries TRBV18 and TRBJ2-7, with D unresolved. There are 15 residues in the CDR3. Per germline, CDR1 KGHSH and CDR2 LQKENI. CDR3 sequence (DNA): TGTGCCGGCTCACCACCCGGAACTACAAATTACGAGCAGTACTTC. This translates into CAGSPPGTTNYEQYF. Complete variable domain (other parts from reference TRBV18 and TRBJ2-7): NAGVMQNPRHLVRRRGQEARLRCSPMKGHSHVYWYRQLPEEGLKFMVYLQKENIIDESGMPKERFSAEFPKEGPSILRIQQVVRGDSAAYFCAGSPPGTTNYEQYFGPGTRLTVT.

This clone has only a few counts. V gene TRBV2 combines with J gene TRBJ1-6; D unresolved. V was cut by 9 bases and J by 11 bases, with 17 bases left in between. This CDR3 comprises 13 residues. Germline-derived CDR1 and CDR2 are SNHLY and FYNNEI. The CDR3 DNA reads TGTGCCAGTAGATCGGACTTATTGCCACCCCTCCACTTT. Residues: CASRSDLLPPLHF.

The rearrangement joins TRBV4-2 to TRBJ2-5; D not certain. V lost 0 bases and J 5 bases, leaving 4 bases between the germline ends. Germline CDR1 is LGHNA and CDR2 is YNFKEQ. The CDR3 has 12 amino acids. CDR3 sequence (DNA): TGTGCCAGCAGCCAAGAGGAGGAGACCCAGTACTTC. Its protein product is CASSQEEETQYF.

This clone has a count of ten or more. The rearrangement joins TRBV6-1 to TRBJ2-5; 8 bases are shared with TRBD2. The CDR3 loop spans 13 amino acids. CDR1 and CDR2 from the germline V gene are MNHNS and SASEGT. The ends lost 7 bases at V and 5 bases at J; junction bases unmatched: 6. DNA of the CDR3: TGTGCCAGCAAGGCGGGAGGCGGGGAGACCCAGTACTTC. Amino acid sequence: CASKAGGGETQYF.

CDR3 sequence: CASSPSTPRNNEQFF. The CDR3 DNA sequence: TGTGCCAGCTCACCCTCGACACCCCGGAACAATGAGCAGTTCTTC. The chain links TRBV18 to TRBJ2-1; D is unresolved. Germline CDR1 KGHSH, CDR2 LQKENI. The CDR3 loop spans 15 amino acids. The V end lost 3 bases, the J end lost 5 bases, and 14 bases lay between the germline ends.

The chain joins TRBV28 to TRBJ2-3; 9 nucleotides agree with TRBD1. The germline gives CDR1 MDHEN, CDR2 SYDVKM. This CDR3 has 16 residues. V lost 4 bases, J lost 1 base, and 6 bases stayed unmatched. CDR3: CASSSTGTGRTDTQYF. The CDR3 DNA sequence: TGTGCCAGCAGTTCTACCGGGACAGGGCGCACAGATACGCAGTATTTT.

This clone was seen only once. V is TRBV11-1 and J is TRBJ2-7; D ambiguous. CDR3 length equals 16 residues. Trimming removed 1 base from V and 2 bases from J, with 15 bases in between. The germline gives CDR1 SGHAT, CDR2 FQDESV (reference sequence). CDR3 in DNA: TGTGCCAGCAGCTTAGAGTACAGCCTCCACCCCTACGAGCAGTACTTC. Translation gives CASSLEYSLHPYEQYF.

This clone came up many times. The chain has TRBV30 and TRBJ1-2; D not certain. The V end was cut by 0 bases, the J end by 1 base, with 12 bases between. The CDR3 sequence is 15 residues long. The V gene's germline CDR1 is GTSNPN and CDR2 SVGIG (reference sequence). CDR3 protein: CAWSVAQPGNYGYTF. The CDR3 DNA is TGTGCCTGGAGTGTAGCCCAGCCGGGTAACTATGGCTACACCTTC.

This rearrangement joins TRBV11-3 to TRBJ1-1; D is unresolved. The CDR3 consists of 14 residues. V was clipped by 1 base and J by 1 base, with 7 bases between them. Germline V gives CDR1 SGHNT, CDR2 YENEEA. The CDR3 region is CASSLGSGNTEAFF. In DNA form, the CDR3 reads TGTGCCAGCAGCTTAGGGTCCGGGAACACTGAAGCTTTCTTT.

The chain links TRBV6-5 to TRBJ1-6; D is unclear. There are 15 residues in the CDR3. V lost 0 bases to trimming and J lost 9 bases, with 12 bases between them. Looked up from germline, CDR1 is MNHEY and CDR2 is SVGAGI. This CDR3 reads CASSYSTSAVSPLHF. The CDR3 DNA is TGTGCCAGCAGTTACTCGACCAGTGCTGTTTCACCCCTCCACTTT.

Judged by abundance, this clone is medium-sized (0.01 to 0.1%). At one of its ends the junction is not consistent with the germline gene, which may arise from a read error. V gene TRBV6-1 combines with J gene TRBJ2-1; 7 bases are shared with TRBD2. Germline CDR1 and CDR2: MNHNS and SASEGT. The CDR3 is made up of 15 amino acids. CDR3 sequence: CASSEAGWTYNEQFF. The CDR3 region has the DNA TGTGCCAGCAGCGAAGCGGGATGGACTTACAATGAGCAGTTCTTC.

The J gene is TRBJ2-1, the V gene TRBV11-3; D not certain. V was cut by 1 base and J by 8 bases, with 6 bases left in between. There are 12 residues in the CDR3. Germline-derived CDR1 and CDR2 are SGHNT and YENEEA. This CDR3 is CASSLVEDEQFF. The CDR3 nucleotides are TGTGCCAGCAGCTTAGTTGAGGATGAGCAGTTCTTC.

V usage is TRBV15 and J usage is TRBJ1-1; no definite D call. Germline CDR1 and CDR2: LNHNV and YYDKDF (reference sequence). The CDR3 contains 13 residues. Between the trimmed V and J ends, which lost 1 base and 4 bases, there was a span of 7 bases. The chain's CDR3 is CATSRGPGTEAFF. The CDR3 DNA reads TGTGCCACCAGCAGAGGCCCGGGCACTGAAGCTTTCTTT.

A note on this clone: Being one base from a much bigger clone, this may be a read error. The chain joins TRBV29-1 to TRBJ2-7; D may be TRBD1 (5 bases). Germline CDR1 SQVTM, CDR2 ANQGSEA. The CDR3 runs to 15 residues. Trimming took 5 bases from V and 5 from J, leaving 22 bases between them. The CDR3 coding sequence is TGCAGCGTTCAAGGGGCCCCTACTGGGTTCAACGAGCAGTACTTC. It encodes CSVQGAPTGFNEQYF.

This clone was counted ten times or more. The chain combines TRBV15 with TRBJ1-3; D is undetermined. Trimming cost V 3 bases and J 5 bases, with 8 bases left between them. The germline V gene encodes CDR1 LNHNV and CDR2 YYDKDF (reference sequence). The CDR3 sequence is 13 residues long. The DNA for the CDR3 is TGTGCCACCAGCAGCCACAACCGAAACACCATATATTTT. Translating gives CATSSHNRNTIYF. Full variable domain (missing parts from reference TRBV15 and TRBJ1-3): DAMVIQNPRYQVTQFGKPVTLSCSQTLNHNVMYWYQQKSSQAPKLLFHYYDKDFNNEADTPDNFQSRRPNTSFCFLDIRSPGLGDTAMYLCATSSHNRNTIYFGEGSWLTVV.

The CDR3 DNA reads as TGCAGTGCTAGGGGCTACCAGGGTGATTCAGATACGCAGTATTTT. Translating it yields CSARGYQGDSDTQYF. V and J are TRBV20-1 and TRBJ2-3; D might be TRBD1 (5 bases). Germline CDR1 reads DFQATT; CDR2 reads SNEGSKA (reference sequence). The V gene lost 3 bases and the J gene lost 4 bases, with 17 bases spanning the gap. The CDR3 has 15 amino acids.

The rearrangement joins TRBV2 to TRBJ2-7; the match to TRBD2 covers 10 bases. Germline V lookup: CDR1 SNHLY, CDR2 FYNNEI. The CDR3 runs 15 residues. Trimming at V came to 4 bases and at J to 0 bases, leaving 3 bases not matched to a gene. The CDR3 is CASSGTSGNSYEQYF. The CDR3 DNA follows: TGTGCCAGCAGTGGAACTAGCGGGAACTCCTACGAGCAGTACTTC.

This clone was counted ten times or more. This rearrangement joins TRBV19 to TRBJ2-7, with D possibly being TRBD1 (6 bases). The CDR3 is made up of 15 amino acids. The V gene's germline CDR1 is LNHDA and CDR2 SQIVND (reference sequence). Trimming removed 4 bases at V and 0 bases at J, with 13 bases between. The CDR3 region is CASSKDRRYSYEQYF. CDR3 bases: TGTGCCAGTAGTAAAGACAGGAGATACTCCTACGAGCAGTACTTC. Supplemented by reference TRBV19 and TRBJ2-7, the full variable domain reads DGGITQSPKYLFRKEGQNVTLSCEQNLNHDAMYWYRQDPGQGLRLIYYSQIVNDFQKGDIAEGYSVSREKKESFPLTVTSAQKNPTAFYLCASSKDRRYSYEQYFGPGTRLTVT.

This clone was observed many times. The chain has TRBV3-1 and TRBJ2-3, with D perhaps matching TRBD1 or TRBD2 (5 bases each). The CDR3 consists of 14 residues. Trimming shortened V by 3 bases and J by 3 bases, and 10 bases separated the two germline ends. Germline CDR1 and CDR2: LGHDT and YNNKEL (reference sequence). The CDR3 reads CASSHSGTTDTQYF. CDR3 nucleotide sequence: TGTGCCAGCAGCCACTCAGGGACGACAGATACGCAGTATTTT.

This clone has ten or more counts. The chain is built from TRBV18 and TRBJ2-5, with a tentative D call TRBD1 (6 bases). Germline V gene data show CDR1 as KGHSH and CDR2 as LQKENI. V was cut by 5 bases and J by 5 bases, with 15 bases left in between. This CDR3 spans 14 amino acids. The CDR3 spells CASSSKGEWETQYF. The CDR3 region has the DNA TGTGCCAGCTCAAGTAAGGGGGAATGGGAGACCCAGTACTTC.

This clone is medium-sized in the sample. The CDR3, as DNA: TGTGCCAGCCAGGGGGCTTCGGGGACTGAAGCTTTCTTT. Translated: CASQGASGTEAFF. V and J are TRBV28 and TRBJ1-1; 8 positions agree with TRBD1. V lost 8 bases to trimming and J lost 5 bases; unmatched junction nucleotides: 7. From germline, CDR1 is MDHEN and CDR2 SYDVKM. CDR3 length equals 13 residues.

As regards this clone: A read error may produce the germline difference seen at one junction end. The V gene is TRBV15, the J gene TRBJ2-2; D possibly corresponds to TRBD1 (6 bases). The CDR3 consists of 18 residues. The germline gives CDR1 LNHNV, CDR2 YYDKDF (reference sequence). The CDR3 coding sequence is TGTTCCACCAGCAGAGTAGGACAGTGGAAGATTAGCGCCGGGGAGCTGTTTTTT. Amino acid sequence: CSTSRVGQWKISAGELFF. The complete variable domain, with remaining parts taken from reference TRBV15 and TRBJ2-2, reads DAMVIQNPRYQVTQFGKPVTLSCSQTLNHNVMYWYQQKSSQAPKLLFHYYDKDFNNEADTPDNFQSRRPNTSFCFLDIRSPGLGDTAMYLCSTSRVGQWKISAGELFFGEGSRLTVL.

In its sample, this clone was seen many times. The chain combines TRBV30 with TRBJ1-5; D remains ambiguous. Germline assignment: CDR1 GTSNPN and CDR2 SVGIG (reference sequence). The V gene lost 0 bases and the J gene lost 1 base, with 10 bases spanning the gap. There are 15 residues in the CDR3. DNA of the CDR3: TGTGCCTGGAGTGTACCGACAACCAGCAATCAGCCCCAGCATTTT. Its translation is CAWSVPTTSNQPQHF.

This chain connects TRBV20-1 to TRBJ1-1, with D unclear. Trimming removed 3 bases from V and 4 bases from J, with 12 bases in between. The CDR3 contains 13 residues. Germline lookup yields CDR1 DFQATT and CDR2 SNEGSKA (reference sequence). The chain's CDR3 is CSAREARITEAFF. The CDR3 DNA sequence: TGCAGTGCTAGGGAAGCTAGGATCACTGAAGCTTTCTTT.

This clone ranks as medium-sized. The chain combines TRBV12-3 or TRBV12-4 with TRBJ1-2; unclear D gene. This CDR3 is built from 13 residues. Between the trimmed V and J ends, which lost 5 bases and 1 base, there was a span of 8 bases. The chain's CDR3 is CASSRGINYGYTF. The CDR3 region has the DNA TGTGCCAGCAGTCGCGGGATTAACTATGGCTACACCTTC.

In this sample, this clone turned up once. This chain links TRBV20-1 with TRBJ1-1, with a possible D match to TRBD1 (5 bases). V shed 3 bases and J shed 4 bases, with 18 bases lying between them. The CDR3 runs to 15 residues. Germline-derived CDR1 and CDR2 are DFQATT and SNEGSKA (reference sequence). The CDR3 nucleotides are TGCAGTGCTAGTAGGGGCTGCCGGGGAGTCACTGAAGCTTTCTTT. Translated, it gives CSASRGCRGVTEAFF.

This clone was recorded many times. The chain combines TRBV7-2 with TRBJ2-1, with 10 bases lining up with TRBD2. With V trimmed by 6 bases and J by 4 bases, 6 bases remained unmatched. Looked up from germline, CDR1 is SGHTA and CDR2 is FQGNSA. The CDR3 consists of 15 residues. The CDR3 loop reads CASSSPSGGYNEQFF. The CDR3, as DNA: TGTGCCAGCAGTTCTCCTAGCGGGGGTTACAATGAGCAGTTCTTC.

The J gene is TRBJ1-2, the V gene TRBV27; D may be TRBD1 (5 bases). With 3 bases removed from V and 8 bases from J, the gap between germline ends came to 16 bases. This CDR3 comprises 14 residues. Germline V lookup: CDR1 MNHEY, CDR2 SMNVEV (reference sequence). CDR3 loop: CASSLNGAGGGYTF. The CDR3 DNA reads as TGTGCCAGCAGTTTGAACGGGGCAGGTGGGGGCTACACCTTC.

This clone was observed at least ten times. This rearrangement joins TRBV11-2 to TRBJ2-5; D gene ambiguous. The germline V and J ends were trimmed by 5 bases and 5 bases, with 9 bases remaining between them. Germline V CDR1 and CDR2: SGHAT, FQNNGV. CDR3 size: 12 residues. The DNA for the CDR3 is TGTGCCAGCAGCCCTACTTCGGAGACCCAGTACTTC. It specifies CASSPTSETQYF.

V and J are TRBV6-1 and TRBJ2-3; 7 nucleotides align to TRBD2. The CDR3 has 14 residues. The V and J ends lost 3 bases and 6 bases, in that order; junction bases with no gene match: 6. Germline CDR1 is MNHNS and CDR2 is SASEGT. The CDR3 region is CASSDAGEGDTQYF. CDR3 nucleotide sequence: TGTGCCAGCAGTGACGCGGGGGAAGGGGATACGCAGTATTTT.